Presented here are 26 T cell receptor beta chains from one specimen sequenced in a study of CD8+CD57+ T cells in acquired aplastic anemia. Patients included in sequencing had previously demonstrated CD8+CD57+ cell expansion by flow cytometry. The study profiled TCR beta VDJ and CDR3 using genomic DNA as template. A single record per CDR3 protein comes from TCRdb applying MiXCR to the reads. The table lists fewer than 200,000 distinct CDR3 sequences, under 50% of them singletons. The sample consisted of sorted CD4+, CD8+, or CD8+CD57+ T cells (not recorded which) from PBMCs. The receptors shown here come from a human donor with aplastic anemia.

In the case of this clonotype: One base away lies a much larger clone, so this may be a sequencing read error. This rearrangement joins TRBV28 to TRBJ2-1; D gene ambiguous. CDR1 is MDHEN and CDR2 is SYDVKM in the germline V gene. CDR3 size: 13 residues. V dropped 5 bases and J dropped 10 bases, with 15 bases sitting between them. The CDR3: CASSTTAGYEQFF. The CDR3 region has the DNA TGTGCCAGCAGTACCACGGCCGGGTACGAGCAGTTCTTC.

This clonotype was seen a handful of times. A junction boundary mismatches the germline segment, possibly from a read error. V is TRBV19 and J is TRBJ2-5; D call uncertain. The CDR3 sequence is 13 residues long. Germline assignment: CDR1 LNHDA and CDR2 SQIVND (reference sequence). Here the CDR3 reads CASSGRNQETQYF. CDR3 nucleotides: TGTGCCAGTAGTGGACGGAACCAGGAGACCCAGTACTTC.

This clonotype was counted at least ten times. The rearrangement joins TRBV5-4 to TRBJ2-5; 8 bases fit TRBD2. V lost 7 bases and J lost 4; bases outside the gene matches: 9. Per germline, CDR1 SGHNT and CDR2 YYREEE (reference sequence). The CDR3 totals 14 residues. CDR3 DNA sequence: TGTGCCAGCGCCCCCGGGGGGGCCGGAGAGACCCAGTACTTC. Its protein is CASAPGGAGETQYF.

This clonotype has a handful of counts. This rearrangement joins TRBV5-4 to TRBJ2-3, with D perhaps matching TRBD2 (5 bases). CDR3 length equals 15 residues. V lost 0 bases and J 3 bases, leaving 11 bases between the germline ends. The germline CDR1 and CDR2 sequences are SGHNT and YYREEE (reference sequence). The CDR3 nucleotides read TGTGCCAGCAGCTTGGACAGCGGCTTTACAGATACGCAGTATTTT. Its protein product is CASSLDSGFTDTQYF. Looking up the rest from reference TRBV5-4 and TRBJ2-3 gives the full variable domain: ETGVTQSPTHLIKTRGQQVTLRCSSQSGHNTVSWYQQALGQGPQFIFQYYREEENGRGNFPPRFSGLQFPNYSSELNVNALELDDSALYLCASSLDSGFTDTQYFGPGTRLTVL.

The rearrangement joins TRBV19 to TRBJ2-6; possibly TRBD1 or TRBD2 for D (6 bases each). V lost 9 bases, J lost 0 bases, and 18 bases lay in between. The germline V gene encodes CDR1 LNHDA and CDR2 SQIVND (reference sequence). CDR3 length: 17 amino acids. The CDR3 sequence: CASSREGGSSGANVLTF. In nucleotides, the CDR3 is TGTGCCAGCAGCCGTGAAGGGGGGAGCTCTGGGGCCAACGTCCTGACTTTC.

This clonotype was counted many times. The chain has TRBV3-1 and TRBJ2-5; TRBD2 matches at 12 bases. This CDR3 contains 13 residues. Germline lookup yields CDR1 LGHDT and CDR2 YNNKEL (reference sequence). Losses at the gene ends were 8 bases for V and 4 bases for J; bases not matched to a gene: 2. CDR3 DNA sequence: TGTGCCAGCGCGGGACTAGCGGGAGAGACCCAGTACTTC. Translation gives CASAGLAGETQYF.

The rearrangement links TRBV15 to TRBJ1-5, with 7 positions matching TRBD1. V gave up 6 bases and J gave up 4 bases; unmatched junction bases: 6. The CDR3 has 14 amino acids. Per the germline V gene, CDR1 is LNHNV and CDR2 is YYDKDF (reference sequence). The CDR3 coding sequence is TGTGCCACCAGTGCAGGACAGGAGAATCAGCCCCAGCATTTT. As protein: CATSAGQENQPQHF. The whole variable domain, remainder taken from reference TRBV15 and TRBJ1-5, is DAMVIQNPRYQVTQFGKPVTLSCSQTLNHNVMYWYQQKSSQAPKLLFHYYDKDFNNEADTPDNFQSRRPNTSFCFLDIRSPGLGDTAMYLCATSAGQENQPQHFGDGTRLSIL.

The V gene is TRBV20-1, the J gene TRBJ2-7; D perhaps matches TRBD2 (6 bases). The CDR3 spans 15 residues. The V gene's germline CDR1 is DFQATT and CDR2 SNEGSKA (reference sequence). Trimming left V 0 bases short and J 7 bases short, with 19 bases between. DNA of the CDR3: TGCAGTGCTAGAGATAGAAGGGCGGGGTTTGGGGAGCAGTACTTC. This gives the protein CSARDRRAGFGEQYF.

A few counts support this clonotype. The gene calls are TRBV19 and TRBJ1-6, with 7 positions matching TRBD1. Germline V gene lookup returns CDR1 LNHDA and CDR2 SQIVND (reference sequence). V lost 5 bases and J lost 8; bases outside the gene matches: 3. This CDR3 contains 13 residues. The CDR3 DNA reads TGTGCCAGTAGTGACACAGGGGATTCACCCCTCCACTTT. It encodes CASSDTGDSPLHF.

V is TRBV19 and J is TRBJ2-7; D remains unclear. V was shortened by 5 bases and J by 0 bases, with 11 bases between the two germline ends. The germline V gene has CDR1 LNHDA and CDR2 SQIVND (reference sequence). This CDR3 contains 14 residues. CDR3 DNA: TGTGCCAGTAGTTCTCGAGGCGGCTCCTACGAGCAGTACTTC. Translation: CASSSRGGSYEQYF.

This chain joins TRBV5-1 and TRBJ2-7; 12 nucleotides match TRBD1. Germline-derived CDR1 and CDR2 are SGHRS and YFSETQ. This CDR3 has 14 amino acids. The V and J ends lost 4 bases and 5 bases, in that order; junction bases with no gene match: 4. The CDR3 loop reads CASSEGTGGNEQYF. The CDR3 DNA sequence: TGCGCCAGCAGCGAAGGGACAGGGGGCAACGAGCAGTACTTC.

The genes are TRBV20-1 and TRBJ1-5; maybe TRBD1 (5 bases). This CDR3 comprises 14 residues. Germline V lookup: CDR1 DFQATT, CDR2 SNEGSKA (reference sequence). Trimming stripped 4 bases from V and 5 bases from J, with 15 bases between. CDR3 region: CSAIRGGTDQPQHF. DNA for the CDR3: TGCAGTGCTATTCGGGGGGGGACCGATCAGCCCCAGCATTTT.

V usage is TRBV25-1 and J usage is TRBJ1-6; the D is unclear. The CDR3 sequence is 13 residues long. Germline CDR1 MGHDK, CDR2 SYGVNS. The ends were cut back, 1 base at V and 8 bases at J, with 6 bases in the middle. The CDR3 region has the DNA TGTGCCAGCAGTGAATCTTGGGATTCACCCCTCCACTTT. This codes for CASSESWDSPLHF. The entire variable domain, with the rest obtained from reference TRBV25-1 and TRBJ1-6, is as follows: EADIYQTPRYLVIGTGKKITLECSQTMGHDKMYWYQQDPGMELHLIHYSYGVNSTEKGDLSSESTVSRIRTEHFPLTLESARPSHTSQYLCASSESWDSPLHFGNGTRLTVT.

The V and J genes are TRBV10-3 and TRBJ1-2, with a tentative D call TRBD1 (5 bases). V was shortened by 2 bases and J by 0 bases, with 13 bases between the two germline ends. Germline V gene data show CDR1 as ENHRY and CDR2 as SYGVKD. The CDR3 loop spans 16 amino acids. The CDR3 loop is CAISEGGAPTNYGYTF. The CDR3 DNA reads as TGTGCCATCAGTGAGGGCGGGGCCCCAACTAACTATGGCTACACCTTC.

This clonotype turned up a few times. The J gene is TRBJ1-6, the V gene TRBV5-1, with 9 bases that match TRBD1. Germline V CDR1 and CDR2: SGHRS, YFSETQ. With 3 bases clipped from V and 9 bases from J, the junction kept 4 bases outside the gene matches. The CDR3 totals 14 residues. This CDR3 is CASSSGQGSSPLHF. DNA for the CDR3: TGCGCCAGCAGCTCGGGACAGGGCTCTTCACCCCTCCACTTT.

This chain links TRBV19 with TRBJ1-5, with unresolved D. V was pared by 7 bases and J by 5 bases, with 9 bases between. The CDR3 spans 12 residues. Germline CDR1 reads LNHDA; CDR2 reads SQIVND (reference sequence). The CDR3 DNA reads TGTGCCAGTACCCCACTCTATCAGCCCCAGCATTTT. Encoded protein: CASTPLYQPQHF.

This clonotype appeared many times. The chain joins TRBV3-1 to TRBJ2-3, with TRBD2 matching 10 bases. Germline V gene sequence: CDR1 LGHDT, CDR2 YNNKEL (reference sequence). V lost 0 bases and J lost 6; bases outside the gene matches: 6. This CDR3 has 16 amino acids. The CDR3 region is CASSQDSASGSDTQYF. The CDR3 region has the DNA TGTGCCAGCAGCCAAGATAGCGCTAGCGGGAGTGATACGCAGTATTTT.

This clonotype came up many times. The rearrangement uses TRBV11-1 and TRBJ1-5, with TRBD1 matching 8 bases. V shed 5 bases, J shed 2 bases, and the junction held 8 bases outside the gene matches. CDR3 size: 16 residues. The germline CDR1 and CDR2 sequences are SGHAT and FQDESV (reference sequence). CDR3: CASSVGRGRGNQPQHF. The CDR3 nucleotides are TGTGCCAGCAGCGTTGGCAGGGGGCGCGGCAATCAGCCCCAGCATTTT.

This clonotype showed up many times. The V and J genes are TRBV6-4 and TRBJ1-2, with 8 nucleotides matching TRBD1. CDR1 and CDR2 (germline): MRHNA, SNTAGT. The V and J ends lost 6 bases and 2 bases, in that order; junction bases with no gene match: 8. The CDR3 covers 15 residues. CDR3 in amino acids: CASSLGQGRNYGYTF. In DNA, the CDR3 is TGTGCCAGCAGCCTCGGACAGGGAAGGAACTATGGCTACACCTTC.

This chain connects TRBV15 to TRBJ1-6; no definite D call. This CDR3 spans 14 amino acids. Germline V gives CDR1 LNHNV, CDR2 YYDKDF (reference sequence). V was pared by 4 bases and J by 3 bases, with 7 bases between. The CDR3 here is CATSTGFYNSPLHF. As DNA, the CDR3 is TGTGCCACCAGCACAGGATTCTATAATTCACCCCTCCACTTT.

This clonotype was counted ten times or more. The chain employs TRBV20-1 and TRBJ2-5, with unresolved D. This CDR3 has 14 residues. From germline, CDR1 is DFQATT and CDR2 SNEGSKA (reference sequence). The V and J ends lost 0 bases and 3 bases respectively, with 11 bases between them. CDR3 amino acids: CSARDMVWEETQYF. CDR3 in DNA: TGCAGTGCTAGAGACATGGTGTGGGAAGAGACCCAGTACTTC.

The CDR3 DNA follows: TGTGCCAGCAGCTTATTCTCGAACACCGGGGAGCTGTTTTTT. Protein sequence: CASSLFSNTGELFF. This chain uses TRBV7-3 with TRBJ2-2; D is ambiguous. This CDR3 is built from 14 residues. Trimming took 2 bases from V and 0 from J, leaving 4 bases between them. Germline V gene sequence: CDR1 SGHTA, CDR2 FQGTGA.

The chain recombines TRBV20-1 with TRBJ2-1, with 8 bases aligning to TRBD2. Per germline, CDR1 DFQATT and CDR2 SNEGSKA (reference sequence). The CDR3 sequence is 15 residues long. V was pared by 0 bases and J by 5 bases, with 6 bases of the junction left unmatched. This CDR3 is CSARDSSGWDNEQFF. For the CDR3, the DNA is TGCAGTGCTAGAGATTCTAGCGGGTGGGACAATGAGCAGTTCTTC.

This clonotype was observed a few times. This chain uses TRBV18 with TRBJ1-2; maybe TRBD1 (6 bases). This CDR3 comprises 14 residues. Trimming took off 2 bases at V and 3 bases at J, with 10 bases between the two ends. CDR1 and CDR2 from the germline V gene are KGHSH and LQKENI. The CDR3 DNA is TGTGCCAGCTCACCAGCAGGGGCGGACTATGGCTACACCTTC. This codes for CASSPAGADYGYTF.

This clonotype has ten or more counts. This chain links TRBV5-1 with TRBJ2-3; TRBD1 agrees at 7 bases. The CDR3 is 15 amino acids. Germline V gene lookup returns CDR1 SGHRS and CDR2 YFSETQ. The trim removed 0 bases at V and 4 bases at J, leaving 5 bases unmatched. DNA for the CDR3: TGCGCCAGCAGCTTGGGTGACAGGGTACCAGATACGCAGTATTTT. This translates into CASSLGDRVPDTQYF.

This sequence joins TRBV24-1 and TRBJ1-5; D gene ambiguous. From germline, CDR1 is KGHDR and CDR2 SFDVKD. V lost 4 bases to trimming and J lost 0 bases, with 12 bases between them. This CDR3 contains 16 residues. The CDR3 spells CATSDPAEYSNQPQHF. DNA of the CDR3: TGTGCCACCAGTGACCCGGCAGAGTATAGCAATCAGCCCCAGCATTTT.